Listed here are 24 T cell receptor beta chains from one sample, sequenced in a study of molecular identifiers for immune sequencing clone quantification. MiXCR, applied by TCRdb to the PCR reads, yields one record per CDR3 protein. The table records approximately 320,000 distinct CDR3 sequences, under 25% of them present only once. Sequencing used naive CD8+ T cells from blood, with Jurkat cell RNA spiked in. Subset indicated: FACS-sorted CD8+CD4-CCR7+CD45RA+ naive T cells. These receptors all come from a human donor in good health. Some libraries in this study had Jurkat cell RNA spiked in.

The J gene is TRBJ2-1, the V gene TRBV11-2; 7 nucleotides line up with TRBD1. J was trimmed by 4 bases and V by 2 bases; bases with no gene match: 17. The CDR3 spans 19 residues. In germline, CDR1 is SGHAT, CDR2 FQNNGV. CDR3 protein: CASSLYRDSEKGPYNEQFF. The CDR3 DNA reads TGTGCCAGCAGCTTATACCGGGACAGTGAAAAGGGGCCTTACAATGAGCAGTTCTTC.

Concerning this clonotype itself: This sequence may be a read error, since a much larger clone differs from it by one base. The genes are TRBV6-5 and TRBJ2-3; D is uncertain. Per germline, CDR1 MNHEY and CDR2 SVGAGI. The CDR3 is 15 amino acids. The ends were cut back, 2 bases at V and 1 base at J, with 10 bases in the middle. The CDR3 reads CASSYVGRGTDTQYF. The CDR3 coding sequence is TGTGCCAGCAGTTACGTTGGCCGAGGCACAGATACGCAGTATTTT.

As regards this clonotype: One end of the junction is discordant with germline, which a read error may explain. V usage is TRBV13 and J usage is TRBJ1-2, with 7 bases lining up with TRBD1. Germline V gene sequence: CDR1 PRHDT, CDR2 FYEKMQ (reference sequence). The CDR3 is 15 amino acids. The DNA for the CDR3 is TGTGCCAGCAGGGGGCTGGAGGAAGGGGGCTATGGCTGCACCTTC. As protein: CASRGLEEGGYGCTF.

This clonotype was detected ten times or more. J is TRBJ1-1 and V is TRBV7-2, with D possibly being TRBD1 (5 bases). The CDR3 loop spans 13 amino acids. Germline CDR1 SGHTA, CDR2 FQGNSA. V was pared by 4 bases and J by 3 bases, with 9 bases between. CDR3 nucleotide sequence: TGTGCCAGCAGCTGGGGCGGCTACACTGAAGCTTTCTTT. Translation gives CASSWGGYTEAFF.

This clonotype has ten or more counts. This rearrangement joins TRBV19 to TRBJ1-1, with a possible D match to TRBD1 (6 bases). Trimming stripped 4 bases from V and 5 bases from J, with 11 bases between. This CDR3 is 13 amino acids long. Germline V lookup: CDR1 LNHDA, CDR2 SQIVND (reference sequence). CDR3 bases: TGTGCCAGTAGTACCGGGACATGGACTGAAGCTTTCTTT. Translation: CASSTGTWTEAFF.

Note on this clonotype: A read error may explain this, as a much larger clone is one base away. The genes are TRBV29-1 and TRBJ1-1; D ambiguous. The CDR3 is made up of 11 amino acids. V lost 1 base and J 7 bases, leaving 7 bases between the germline ends. Germline V gene lookup returns CDR1 SQVTM and CDR2 ANQGSEA. The CDR3 is CSVEVPSEAFF. In nucleotides, the CDR3 is TGCAGCGTTGAAGTCCCGAGTGAAGCTTTCTTT.

V is TRBV10-3 and J is TRBJ2-3; a weak D match, TRBD2 (5 bases). The CDR3 extends over 13 amino acids. V dropped 5 bases and J dropped 2 bases, with 8 bases sitting between them. Germline loops: CDR1 ENHRY, CDR2 SYGVKD. DNA for the CDR3: TGTGCCATCAGTCGGGGAATCACAGATACGCAGTATTTT. Translated: CAISRGITDTQYF.

The count of this clonotype is one. This chain joins TRBV7-9 and TRBJ2-7; a weak D match, TRBD2 (5 bases). Per germline, CDR1 SEHNR and CDR2 FQNEAQ (reference sequence). The V and J ends lost 3 bases and 5 bases respectively, with 14 bases between them. The CDR3 runs to 14 residues. The chain's CDR3 is CASSLSSERHEQYF. The CDR3 DNA reads TGTGCCAGCAGCTTGTCGAGTGAGCGGCACGAGCAGTACTTC.

Notes on this clonotype: A single base is all that separates this from a far larger clone, so a read error is likely. No conserved phenylalanine or tryptophan is present at the end of the CDR3, so a read error is the likely explanation. J is TRBJ1-5 and V is TRBV4-1; D not certain. Trimming left V 1 base short and J 6 bases short, with 4 bases between. Germline V gene sequence: CDR1 MGHRA, CDR2 YSYEKL. The CDR3 is 12 amino acids. CDR3 sequence reads: CASSQGGQPQHV. CDR3 bases: TGCGCCAGCAGCCAAGGGGGTCAGCCCCAGCATGTT.

This clonotype was detected only a few times. J is TRBJ2-7 and V is TRBV19; 8 bases map to TRBD1. V lost 6 bases, J lost 7 bases, and 14 bases stayed unmatched. The germline V gene has CDR1 LNHDA and CDR2 SQIVND (reference sequence). The CDR3 is made up of 15 amino acids. This CDR3 is CASRLTGGPTGEQYF. CDR3 sequence (DNA): TGTGCCAGTAGACTAACAGGGGGTCCCACCGGGGAGCAGTACTTC.

As for this clonotype: A much larger clone lies one base from this, so it may be a read error. It is unclear where the CDR3 begins or ends on the DNA, so no DNA is shown, and the CDR3 is as TCRdb lists it. This rearrangement joins TRBV29-1 to TRBJ1-1. CDR1 and CDR2 from the germline V gene are SQVTM and ANQGSEA. The CDR3 totals 12 residues, both ends included. The CDR3 sequence is CSVGAGTPEALF.

Remarks on this clonotype: A much larger clone differs from this one at a single base, so this may be a read error. The final CDR3 position lacks the conserved phenylalanine or tryptophan, pointing to a likely read error. The chain employs TRBV28 and TRBJ2-7; TRBD1 aligns across 9 bases. The CDR3 spans 15 residues. CDR1 and CDR2 from the germline V gene are MDHEN and SYDVKM. The trim removed 6 bases at V and 1 base at J, leaving 7 bases unmatched. In nucleotides, the CDR3 is TGTGCCAGCAGCCCCGACAGGGGGTGGTCCTACGAGCAGTACATC. Amino acid sequence: CASSPDRGWSYEQYI.

This clonotype was counted a few times. The rearrangement uses TRBV11-3 and TRBJ2-1; D not resolved. The CDR3 runs to 14 residues. Germline V gives CDR1 SGHNT, CDR2 YENEEA. The ends were cut back, 5 bases at V and 0 bases at J, with 8 bases in the middle. The CDR3 DNA follows: TGTGCCAGCAGCCCGAGAAGCTCCTACAATGAGCAGTTCTTC. As protein: CASSPRSSYNEQFF.

The chain links TRBV9 to TRBJ1-1, with D possibly matching TRBD1 (6 bases). The CDR3 is made up of 14 amino acids. With 5 bases removed from V and 4 bases from J, the gap between germline ends came to 15 bases. CDR1 and CDR2 (germline): SGDLS, YYNGEE. In DNA form, the CDR3 reads TGTGCCAGCAGAGGGGACACCCGGGGCACTGAAGCTTTCTTT. The encoded protein is CASRGDTRGTEAFF.

This clonotype was counted only a few times. The V gene is TRBV30, the J gene TRBJ2-7; D unresolved. The CDR3 covers 14 residues. Trimming pared 0 bases from V and 4 bases from J, leaving 13 bases between. Germline V gene data show CDR1 as GTSNPN and CDR2 as SVGIG (reference sequence). For the CDR3, the DNA is TGTGCCTGGAGTGTACTGGGCCCCCCTTACGAGCAGTACTTC. Protein sequence: CAWSVLGPPYEQYF. The whole variable domain, remainder taken from reference TRBV30 and TRBJ2-7, is SQTIHQWPATLVQPVGSPLSLECTVEGTSNPNLYWYRQAAGRGLQLLFYSVGIGQISSEVPQNLSASRPQDRQFILSSKKLLLSDSGFYLCAWSVLGPPYEQYFGPGTRLTVT.

This clonotype was seen many times. The rearrangement joins TRBV24-1 to TRBJ2-3, with D maybe TRBD1 (5 bases). Deletions cut 8 bases from V and 2 bases from J, with 13 bases between. This CDR3 comprises 14 residues. Germline V gene lookup returns CDR1 KGHDR and CDR2 SFDVKD. The CDR3 nucleotides read TGTGCCACCAATTCTGGACAAGACACAGATACGCAGTATTTT. Its protein product is CATNSGQDTDTQYF.

This clonotype was recorded at least ten times. The chain joins TRBV5-4 to TRBJ2-5; the match to TRBD2 covers 7 bases. CDR1 SGHNT and CDR2 YYREEE come from the germline V gene (reference sequence). Germline trimming cut 4 bases from V and 0 bases from J; bases unmatched to any gene: 6. The CDR3 extends over 15 amino acids. The CDR3, as DNA: TGTGCCAGCAGCGGCGGTCTAGCGGACCAAGAGACCCAGTACTTC. Translated, it gives CASSGGLADQETQYF. The full variable domain, with the rest looked up from reference TRBV5-4 and TRBJ2-5, is ETGVTQSPTHLIKTRGQQVTLRCSSQSGHNTVSWYQQALGQGPQFIFQYYREEENGRGNFPPRFSGLQFPNYSSELNVNALELDDSALYLCASSGGLADQETQYFGPGTRLLVL.

This clonotype was picked up a small number of times. The rearrangement uses TRBV11-2 and TRBJ1-1; unclear D gene. The V gene lost 3 bases and the J gene lost 4 bases, with 9 bases spanning the gap. Germline loops: CDR1 SGHAT, CDR2 FQNNGV. CDR3 length equals 13 residues. CDR3 region: CASSLRSLTEAFF. CDR3 DNA sequence: TGTGCCAGCAGCTTGCGCTCCCTCACTGAAGCTTTCTTT.

Details on this clonotype: Since the CDR3 does not end with the conserved phenylalanine or tryptophan, this likely comes from a read error. V is TRBV13 and J is TRBJ1-2, with 12 positions matching TRBD1. The V segment lost 5 bases and the J segment 8 bases; nucleotides outside the gene matches: 9. CDR1 and CDR2 from the germline V gene are PRHDT and FYEKMQ (reference sequence). The CDR3 extends over 15 amino acids. CDR3: CASSLTPGTGGGYTL. DNA for the CDR3: TGTGCCAGCAGCCTCACCCCCGGGACAGGGGGCGGCTACACCCTC.

The V and J genes are TRBV7-9 and TRBJ2-2, with TRBD2 matching over 10 bases. Germline CDR1 is SEHNR and CDR2 is FQNEAQ (reference sequence). The CDR3 extends over 16 amino acids. J lost 2 bases, V lost 10 bases, and 10 bases had no gene match. The chain's CDR3 is CATVNLAGVNTGELFF. CDR3 bases: TGTGCCACCGTAAATCTAGCGGGAGTTAACACCGGGGAGCTGTTTTTT. Full variable domain (remainder filled in from reference TRBV7-9 and TRBJ2-2): DTGVSQNPRHKITKRGQNVTFRCDPISEHNRLYWYRQTLGQGPEFLTYFQNEAQLEKSRLLSDRFSAERPKGSFSTLEIQRTEQGDSAMYLCATVNLAGVNTGELFFGEGSRLTVL.

As concerns this clonotype: No conserved phenylalanine or tryptophan ends this CDR3, so it is likely a read error. The rearrangement links TRBV3-1 to TRBJ1-1; D remains ambiguous. CDR3 size: 14 residues. The V gene's germline CDR1 is LGHDT and CDR2 YNNKEL (reference sequence). This CDR3 is CASSQDAANTEAFL. CDR3 nucleotide sequence: TGTGCCAGCAGCCAAGATGCGGCGAACACTGAGGCTTTCCTT.

The chain recombines TRBV13 with TRBJ2-3, with 7 positions matching TRBD2. This CDR3 region has 15 residues. The junction had 6 bases not matched to a gene; V was cut back by 1 base and J by 5 bases. Germline CDR1 is PRHDT and CDR2 is FYEKMQ (reference sequence). DNA for the CDR3: TGTGCCAGCAGCTTAGAGGGCGGGGGAAAAGATACGCAGTATTTT. It specifies CASSLEGGGKDTQYF.

This clonotype was counted many times. J is TRBJ2-3 and V is TRBV13; D call uncertain. CDR1 and CDR2 from the germline V gene are PRHDT and FYEKMQ (reference sequence). The V end was cut by 5 bases, the J end by 5 bases, with 14 bases between. This CDR3 spans 14 amino acids. The CDR3 spells CASSPSPSQDTQYF. CDR3 coding DNA: TGTGCCAGCAGCCCCTCGCCGAGCCAAGATACGCAGTATTTT. Full variable domain (rest looked up from reference TRBV13 and TRBJ2-3): AAGVIQSPRHLIKEKRETATLKCYPIPRHDTVYWYQQGPGQDPQFLISFYEKMQSDKGSIPDRFSAQQFSDYHSELNMSSLELGDSALYFCASSPSPSQDTQYFGPGTRLTVL.

This rearrangement joins TRBV20-1 to TRBJ1-2; no clear D. The germline gives CDR1 DFQATT, CDR2 SNEGSKA (reference sequence). The CDR3 contains 13 residues. V was clipped by 6 bases and J by 3 bases, with 14 bases between them. The CDR3, as DNA: TGCAGTGCCCAACCCGTCCGGGACTATGGCTACACCTTC. This gives the protein CSAQPVRDYGYTF.